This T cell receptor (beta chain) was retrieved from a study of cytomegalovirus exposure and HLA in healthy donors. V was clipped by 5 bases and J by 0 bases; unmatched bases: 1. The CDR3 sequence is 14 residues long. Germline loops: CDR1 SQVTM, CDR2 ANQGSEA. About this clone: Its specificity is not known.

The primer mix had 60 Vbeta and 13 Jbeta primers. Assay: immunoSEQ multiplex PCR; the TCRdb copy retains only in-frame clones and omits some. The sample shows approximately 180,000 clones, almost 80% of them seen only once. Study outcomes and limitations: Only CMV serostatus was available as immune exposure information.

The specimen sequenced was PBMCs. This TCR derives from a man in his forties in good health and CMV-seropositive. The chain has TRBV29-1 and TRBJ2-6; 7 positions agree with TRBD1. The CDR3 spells CSVYRGSGANVLTF. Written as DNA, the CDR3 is TGCAGCGTTTACAGGGGCTCTGGGGCCAACGTCCTGACTTTC.